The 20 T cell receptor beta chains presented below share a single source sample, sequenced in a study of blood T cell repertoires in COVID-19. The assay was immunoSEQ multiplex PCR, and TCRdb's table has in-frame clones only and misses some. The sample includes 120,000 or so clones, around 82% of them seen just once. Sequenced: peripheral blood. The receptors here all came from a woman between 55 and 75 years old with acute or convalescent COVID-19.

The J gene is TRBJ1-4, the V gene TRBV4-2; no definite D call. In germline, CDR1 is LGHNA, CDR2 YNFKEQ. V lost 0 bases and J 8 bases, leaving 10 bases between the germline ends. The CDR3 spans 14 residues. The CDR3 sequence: CASSQDREVEKLFF. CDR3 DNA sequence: TGTGCCAGCAGCCAAGACCGGGAGGTAGAAAAACTGTTTTTT.

CDR3 bases: TGTGCCGCAGGGGGTAATCGCGATAATTCACCCCTCCACTTT. Protein sequence: CAAGGNRDNSPLHF. The genes are TRBV7-2 and TRBJ1-6, with 7 bases aligning to TRBD1. There are 14 residues in the CDR3. CDR1 and CDR2 from the germline V gene are SGHTA and FQGNSA. V shed 11 bases, J shed 5 bases, and the junction held 9 bases outside the gene matches.

CDR3 coding DNA: TGTGCCAGCTCACCAGGGCAGAATTCACCCCTCCACTTT. It yields the protein CASSPGQNSPLHF. The rearrangement uses TRBV18 and TRBJ1-6; the D is unclear. Trimming stripped 2 bases from V and 7 bases from J, with 6 bases between. This CDR3 region has 13 residues. Germline V lookup: CDR1 KGHSH, CDR2 LQKENI.

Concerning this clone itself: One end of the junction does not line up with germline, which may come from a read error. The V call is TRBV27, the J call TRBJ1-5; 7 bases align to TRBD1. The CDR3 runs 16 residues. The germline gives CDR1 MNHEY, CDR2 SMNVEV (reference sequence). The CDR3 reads CVSSRDRAYRNQPQHF. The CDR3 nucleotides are TGTGTCAGCAGCCGAGACAGGGCCTATCGCAATCAGCCCCAGCATTTT.

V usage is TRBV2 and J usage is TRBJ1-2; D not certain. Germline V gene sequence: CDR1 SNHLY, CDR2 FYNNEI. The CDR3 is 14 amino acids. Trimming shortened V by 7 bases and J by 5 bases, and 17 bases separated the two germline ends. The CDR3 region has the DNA TGTGCCAGCACTAAAACACGGGAAGGGTATGGCTACACCTTC. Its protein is CASTKTREGYGYTF.

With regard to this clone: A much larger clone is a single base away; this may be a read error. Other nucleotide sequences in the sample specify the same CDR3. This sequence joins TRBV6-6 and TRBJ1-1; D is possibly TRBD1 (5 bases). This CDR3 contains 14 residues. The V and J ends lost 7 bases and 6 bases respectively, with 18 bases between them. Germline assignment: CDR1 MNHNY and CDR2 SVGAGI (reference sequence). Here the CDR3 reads CASTTGGGKPEAFF. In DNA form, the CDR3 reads TGTGCCAGCACCACTGGGGGGGGGAAGCCTGAAGCTTTCTTT.

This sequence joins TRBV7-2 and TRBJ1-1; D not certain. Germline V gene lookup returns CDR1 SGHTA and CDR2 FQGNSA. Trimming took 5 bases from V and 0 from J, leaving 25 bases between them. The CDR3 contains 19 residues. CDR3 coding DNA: TGTGCCAGCAGCCCCCGAATCAGTGTAGCAGCCTTTATGAACACTGAAGCTTTCTTT. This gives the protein CASSPRISVAAFMNTEAFF. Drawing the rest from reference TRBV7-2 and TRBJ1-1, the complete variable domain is GAGVSQSPSNKVTEKGKDVELRCDPISGHTALYWYRQSLGQGLEFLIYFQGNSAPDKSGLPSDRFSAERTGGSVSTLTIQRTQQEDSAVYLCASSPRISVAAFMNTEAFFGQGTRLTVV.

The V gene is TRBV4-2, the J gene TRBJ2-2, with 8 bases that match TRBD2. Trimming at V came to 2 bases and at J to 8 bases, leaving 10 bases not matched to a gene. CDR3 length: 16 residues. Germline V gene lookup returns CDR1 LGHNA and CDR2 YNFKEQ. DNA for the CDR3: TGTGCCAGCAGCCAACACTCCGGGACTAGTAAGGGGGAGCTGTTTTTT. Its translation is CASSQHSGTSKGELFF.

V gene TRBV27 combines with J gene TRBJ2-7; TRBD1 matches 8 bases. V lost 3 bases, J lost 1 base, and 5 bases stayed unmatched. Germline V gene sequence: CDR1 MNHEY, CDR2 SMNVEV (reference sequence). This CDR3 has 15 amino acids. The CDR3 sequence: CASSLSDRASYEQYF. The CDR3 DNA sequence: TGTGCCAGCAGTTTGTCGGACAGGGCGTCCTACGAGCAGTACTTC.

CDR3 amino acids: CASRPGLGTDTQYF. CDR3 coding DNA: TGTGCCAGCAGGCCGGGACTAGGCACAGATACGCAGTATTTT. The chain recombines TRBV2 with TRBJ2-3, with 8 bases that match TRBD2. Looked up from germline, CDR1 is SNHLY and CDR2 is FYNNEI. This CDR3 contains 14 residues. Unmatched junction bases numbered 3, after V lost 6 bases and J lost 1 base.

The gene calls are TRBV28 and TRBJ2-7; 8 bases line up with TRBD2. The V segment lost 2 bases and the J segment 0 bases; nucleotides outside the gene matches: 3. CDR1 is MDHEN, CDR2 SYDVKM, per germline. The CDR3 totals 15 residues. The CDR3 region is CASSLVGGASYEQYF. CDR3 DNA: TGTGCCAGCAGTTTAGTCGGGGGGGCCTCCTACGAGCAGTACTTC.

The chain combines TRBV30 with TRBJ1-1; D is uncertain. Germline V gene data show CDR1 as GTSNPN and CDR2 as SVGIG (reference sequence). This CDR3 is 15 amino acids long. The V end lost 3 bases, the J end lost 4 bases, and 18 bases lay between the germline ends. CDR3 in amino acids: CAWRERDGRVTEAFF. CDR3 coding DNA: TGTGCCTGGAGGGAACGGGATGGGCGGGTCACTGAAGCTTTCTTT.

CDR3 amino acids: CSVRGMTGKDEQYF. The DNA of the CDR3 is TGCAGCGTTCGGGGGATGACAGGGAAGGACGAGCAGTACTTC. The chain employs TRBV29-1 and TRBJ2-7, with D possibly matching TRBD1 (7 bases). With 5 bases removed from V and 5 bases from J, the gap between germline ends came to 19 bases. The CDR3 covers 14 residues. CDR1 and CDR2 from the germline V gene are SQVTM and ANQGSEA.

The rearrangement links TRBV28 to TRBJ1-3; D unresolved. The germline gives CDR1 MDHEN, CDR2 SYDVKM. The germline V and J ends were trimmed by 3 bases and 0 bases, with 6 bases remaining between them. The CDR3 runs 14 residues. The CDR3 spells CASSFFFSGNTIYF. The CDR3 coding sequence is TGTGCCAGCAGTTTCTTTTTCTCTGGAAACACCATATATTTT.

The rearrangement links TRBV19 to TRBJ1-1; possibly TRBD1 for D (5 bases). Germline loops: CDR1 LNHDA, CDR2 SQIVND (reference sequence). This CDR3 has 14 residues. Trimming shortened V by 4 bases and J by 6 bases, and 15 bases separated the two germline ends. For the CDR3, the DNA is TGTGCCAGTAGTACAGGGTATGGTGGTGCTGAAGCTTTCTTT. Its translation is CASSTGYGGAEAFF.

The CDR3 DNA sequence: TGTGCCAGTAGTATTGGGCAGGGCGATGGCTACACCTTC. This sequence encodes CASSIGQGDGYTF. This chain joins TRBV19 and TRBJ1-2, with D maybe TRBD1 (5 bases). Trimming stripped 3 bases from V and 6 bases from J, with 11 bases between. In germline, CDR1 is LNHDA, CDR2 SQIVND (reference sequence). This CDR3 has 13 residues.

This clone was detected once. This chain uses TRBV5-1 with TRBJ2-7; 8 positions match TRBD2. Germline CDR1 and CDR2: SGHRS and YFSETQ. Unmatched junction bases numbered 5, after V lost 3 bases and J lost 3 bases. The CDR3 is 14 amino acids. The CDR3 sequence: CASSSGLDFYEQYF. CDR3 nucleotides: TGCGCCAGCAGCTCGGGACTAGACTTCTACGAGCAGTACTTC.

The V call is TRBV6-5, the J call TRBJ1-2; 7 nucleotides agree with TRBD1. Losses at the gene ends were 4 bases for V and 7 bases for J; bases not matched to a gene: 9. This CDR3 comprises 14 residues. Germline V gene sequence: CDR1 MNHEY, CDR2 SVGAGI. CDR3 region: CASSSTTGWLGYTF. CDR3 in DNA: TGTGCCAGCAGTTCCACGACAGGGTGGCTTGGCTACACCTTC.

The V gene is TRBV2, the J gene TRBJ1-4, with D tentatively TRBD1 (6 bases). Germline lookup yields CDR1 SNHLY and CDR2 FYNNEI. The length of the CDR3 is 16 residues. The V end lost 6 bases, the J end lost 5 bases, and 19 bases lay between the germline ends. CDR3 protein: CASRGGQGGANEKLFF. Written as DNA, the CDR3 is TGTGCCAGCAGAGGGGGTCAAGGAGGAGCAAATGAAAAACTGTTTTTT.

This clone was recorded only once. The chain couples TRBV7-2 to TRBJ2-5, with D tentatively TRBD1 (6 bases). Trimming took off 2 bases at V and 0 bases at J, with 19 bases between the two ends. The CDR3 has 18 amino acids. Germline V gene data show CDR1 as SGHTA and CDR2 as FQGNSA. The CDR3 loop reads CASSLRPRAGAYQETQYF. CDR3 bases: TGTGCCAGCAGCTTAAGGCCGCGGGCAGGGGCTTACCAAGAGACCCAGTACTTC.